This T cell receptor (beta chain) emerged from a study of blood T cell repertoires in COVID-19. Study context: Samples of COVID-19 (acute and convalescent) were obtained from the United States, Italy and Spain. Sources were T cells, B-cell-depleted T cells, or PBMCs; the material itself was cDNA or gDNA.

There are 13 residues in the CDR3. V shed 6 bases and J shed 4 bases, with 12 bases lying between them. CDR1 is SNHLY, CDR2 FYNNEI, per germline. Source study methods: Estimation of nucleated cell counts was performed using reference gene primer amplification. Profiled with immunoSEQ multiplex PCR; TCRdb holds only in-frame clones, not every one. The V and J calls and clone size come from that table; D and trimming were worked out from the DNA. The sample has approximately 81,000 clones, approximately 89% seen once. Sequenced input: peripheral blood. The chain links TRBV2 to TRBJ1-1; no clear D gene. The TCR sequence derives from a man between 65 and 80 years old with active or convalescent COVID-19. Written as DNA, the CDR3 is TGTGCCAGCAGCGACCTAGGAGGCACTGAAGCTTTCTTT. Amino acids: CASSDLGGTEAFF.